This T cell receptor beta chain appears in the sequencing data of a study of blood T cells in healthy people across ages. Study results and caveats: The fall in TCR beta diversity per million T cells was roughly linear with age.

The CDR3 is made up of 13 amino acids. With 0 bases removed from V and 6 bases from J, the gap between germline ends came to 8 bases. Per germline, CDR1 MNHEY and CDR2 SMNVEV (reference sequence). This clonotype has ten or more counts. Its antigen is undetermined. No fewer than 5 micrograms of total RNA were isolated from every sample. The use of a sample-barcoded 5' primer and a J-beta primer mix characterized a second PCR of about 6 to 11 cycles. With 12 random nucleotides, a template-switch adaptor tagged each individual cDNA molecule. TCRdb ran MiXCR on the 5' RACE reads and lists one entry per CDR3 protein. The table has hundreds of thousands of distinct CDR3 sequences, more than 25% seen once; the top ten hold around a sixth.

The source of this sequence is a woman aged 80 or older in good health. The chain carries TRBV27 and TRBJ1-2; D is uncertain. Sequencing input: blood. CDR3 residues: CASSLSTSNGYTF. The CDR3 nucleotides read TGTGCCAGCAGTTTATCTACGTCTAATGGCTACACCTTC.